This T cell receptor beta chain was retrieved from a study of T-cell memory formation after mild COVID-19. Germline values: CDR1 SGHVS, CDR2 FNYEAQ. Between the trimmed V and J ends, which lost 3 bases and 2 bases, there was a span of 13 bases. The CDR3 is made up of 16 amino acids. TCR alpha and TCR beta cDNA libraries carrying sample barcodes and UMIs came from 5'RACE with constant-segment primers. TCRdb ran MiXCR on the 5' RACE reads and lists one entry per CDR3 protein. The table has some 290,000 distinct CDR3 sequences, around 15% seen once. The study, taken as a whole, reports: Clones which contracted sat mainly in CM and EM if CD4+, and in EMRA if CD8+. Pre-infection memory held some responding clones, suggesting pre-existing cross-reactive T cells responded.

A remark on this clonotype: Its antigen is unknown.

The sequence came from a man younger than 35 who had mild COVID-19 (a few samples of this study predate the infection). Cell type and time point are not known. The sequencing sample was made of PBMCs or a T cell subset sorted from them (not recorded which). This chain uses TRBV7-6 with TRBJ2-2; D possibly corresponds to TRBD2 (7 bases). The CDR3 loop reads CASSFSGGPNTGELFF. The CDR3 region has the DNA TGTGCCAGCAGCTTTTCCGGGGGGCCTAACACCGGGGAGCTGTTTTTT.